Listed below are T cell receptor beta chains from one sample, sequenced in a study of blood T cell repertoires in COVID-19. Generated by immunoSEQ multiplex PCR, the TCRdb table keeps only in-frame clones and is missing some. The sample contains approximately 190,000 clones, around 76% of which appear only once. Sequenced input: peripheral blood. The source is a woman between 55 and 75 years old with COVID-19, enrolled during active disease. Each CDR3 is given with its conserved first and last residue. The D gene is left open where the match is weak. Expanded clones are given a class, and other clones once, few, many or no size at all.

TRBD2 . TRBJ2-1 TRBV24-1 TGTGCCACCAGTGGAGGGACTAGCGGGTACGATGAGCAGTTCTTC CATSGGTSGYDEQFF
TRBD1 once TRBJ1-5 TRBV7-8 TGTGCCAGCAGCAAACAACAGGGGGCAAGCAATCAGCCCCAGCATTTT CASSKQQGASNQPQHF
TRBD1 . TRBJ1-3 TRBV11-3 TGTGCCAGCAGCTCCGGCCCCGGGACAGCTGGAAACACCATATATTTT CASSSGPGTAGNTIYF
. . TRBJ1-3 TRBV6-5 TGTGCCAGCAGCACAGGGAGCGGAAACACCATATATTTT CASSTGSGNTIYF
. . TRBJ1-2 TRBV27 TGTGCCAGCAGTTCGCGGGGGAGTTACGGCTACACCTTC CASSSRGSYGYTF
. few TRBJ1-4 TRBV6-5 TGTGCCAGCAGCACCCATCGACAGGCTGGGAAACTGTTTTTT CASSTHRQAGKLFF
TRBD1 . TRBJ1-1 TRBV6-6 TGTGCCAGCAGTACCCGGGACAGTGAAGCTTTCTTT CASSTRDSEAFF
TRBD2 . TRBJ2-7 TRBV28 TGTGCCAGCAGTTTATTAGCTAGCGGGAGCCACGAGCAGTACTTC CASSLLASGSHEQYF
TRBD1 . TRBJ1-1 TRBV5-5 TGTGCCAGCAGTCCCGGACAGGGGGTTCTCAAAAACGAAGCTTTCTTT CASSPGQGVLKNEAFF
. . TRBJ2-6 TRBV7-9 TGTGCCAGCAGCTTAGGAGGGAGTGGGGCCAACGTCCTGACTTTC CASSLGGSGANVLTF
TRBD1 . TRBJ1-2 TRBV6-5 TGTGCCGAATCTTGGGACAGAACTCTCGACACCTTC CAESWDRTLDTF
TRBD1 . TRBJ1-2 TRBV7-9 TGTGCCAGCAGCCTCACCCGGACAGGCTCGGATGGCTACACCTTC CASSLTRTGSDGYTF
TRBD1 few TRBJ1-2 TRBV7-3 TGTGCCAGCAGCTCGTCCGCGGCTAAGGGGGCTATTAACTATGGCTACACCTTC CASSSSAAKGAINYGYTF
. once TRBJ2-1 TRBV6-5 TGTGCCAGCAGTTACGGGGGCGGGAGTGGAGACAATGAGCAGTTCTTC CASSYGGGSGDNEQFF
TRBD2 . TRBJ2-1 TRBV28 TGTGCCAGCAGTTTAGCGGGAGGCCCTCGGGATGAGCAGTTCTTC CASSLAGGPRDEQFF
. . TRBJ1-1 TRBV6-5 TGTGCCAGCAATTTTGACAGGCCAAGGAGGACTGAAGCTTTCTTT CASNFDRPRRTEAFF
TRBD1 . TRBJ2-7 TRBV28 TGTGCCAGCAGGACCGGGACAGGGTCCTACGAGCAGTACTTC CASRTGTGSYEQYF
. . TRBJ1-5 TRBV19 TGTGCCAGTAGTCCCTCAACAGGAGTAGATAAACAGCCCCAGCATTTT CASSPSTGVDKQPQHF
. . TRBJ2-7 TRBV6-5 TGTGCCACCCCGGCGGGAAACACCTACGAGCAGTACTTC CATPAGNTYEQYF
TRBD2 . TRBJ2-1 TRBV5-4 TGTGCCAGCAGCCGTGGACTAGCGGGAGTCGATGAGCAGTTCTTC CASSRGLAGVDEQFF
TRBD1 . TRBJ2-5 TRBV24-1 TGTGCCACCAGTGATTTGGGGACAGGGCATCAGTGGGAAGAGACCCAGTACTTC CATSDLGTGHQWEETQYF
TRBD1 . TRBJ1-2 TRBV9 TGTGCCAGCAGCTTCGGGACAGGGGGCGACTCAGGAGGCTACACCTTC CASSFGTGGDSGGYTF
TRBD2 . TRBJ2-3 TRBV28 TGTGCCAGCAGTTCCCACGGACTAGCGGGAGACGTCGGCACAGATACGCAGTATTTT CASSSHGLAGDVGTDTQYF
. . TRBJ2-5 TRBV5-1 TGCGCCAGCAGCTTGCGAGGGCTACCCCAAGAGACCCAGTACTTC CASSLRGLPQETQYF
. . TRBJ2-3 TRBV6-5 TGTGCCACCAAGGGGATATTTGCGGATACGCAGTATTTT CATKGIFADTQYF
TRBD1 . TRBJ2-5 TRBV13 TGTGCCAGCAGGCCTTTCGGGACAGGGGGCCGAGAGACCCAGTACTTC CASRPFGTGGRETQYF
. . TRBJ1-2 TRBV28 TGTGCCAGCAGGCCTCATGGACAGACCTTTTATGGCTACACCTTC CASRPHGQTFYGYTF
TRBD2 . TRBJ2-3 TRBV14 TGTGCCAGCAGCCCAGGGACTAGCGGTCAGGGTACGCAGTATTTT CASSPGTSGQGTQYF
TRBD1 few TRBJ1-4 TRBV2 TGTGCCAGCAGTGGAACGACAGGGGATAATGAAAAACTGTTTTTT CASSGTTGDNEKLFF
. once TRBJ1-5 TRBV5-8 TGTGCCAGCAGCTTCCGGGGAGTTGGCAATCAGCCCCAGCATTTT CASSFRGVGNQPQHF
. . TRBJ1-2 TRBV14 TGTGCCAGCAGCCAAGTAGGAGGCCCGCCCTATGGCTACACCTTC CASSQVGGPPYGYTF
. . TRBJ1-6 TRBV10-3 TGTGCCATCAGTGAGTCGCTCGGGGAGTCTGCACCCCTCCACTTT CAISESLGESAPLHF
. . TRBJ2-2 TRBV14 TGTGCCAGCAGCATCGTGGGAGGGAACACCGGGGAGCTGTTTTTT CASSIVGGNTGELFF
. . TRBJ2-1 TRBV19 TGTGCCAGTAGTAAATACCCAATACCGGCGGAGGAGCAGTTCTTC CASSKYPIPAEEQFF
TRBD1 few TRBJ2-7 TRBV7-9 TGTGCCAGCAGCCCGGACAGGGGGGAGCAGTACTTC CASSPDRGEQYF
. . TRBJ1-2 TRBV6-5 TGTGCCAGCAGCGAGGACAGCGACTATGGCTACACCTTC CASSEDSDYGYTF
TRBD1 . TRBJ2-5 TRBV6-5 TGTGCCAGCAGTTACCCGCCGGGACAGGGGAAAGAGACCCAGTACTTC CASSYPPGQGKETQYF
. . TRBJ1-4 TRBV2 TGTGCCAGCAGAGAATTGGGGCTTGAAAAACTGTTTTTT CASRELGLEKLFF
. . TRBJ1-1 TRBV19 TGTGCCAGTAGTATTGGGGCGGCTAACACTGAAGCTTTCTTT CASSIGAANTEAFF
TRBD2 . TRBJ2-1 TRBV4-2 TGTGCCAGCAGCCACCCTAGCGGGGGGACCTACAATGAGCAGTTCTTC CASSHPSGGTYNEQFF
. once TRBJ1-1 TRBV27 TGTGCCAGCAGTTTACGCGAGAACACTGAAGCTTTCTTT CASSLRENTEAFF
. few TRBJ2-1 TRBV9 TGTGCCAGCAGCCCCCAGGTCTTCGATGAGCAGTTCTTC CASSPQVFDEQFF
. . TRBJ1-4 TRBV12-3/TRBV12-4 TGTGCCGGAAAGGGGGATGGTGAAAAACTGTTTTTT CAGKGDGEKLFF
TRBD1 . TRBJ1-2 TRBV10-3 TGTGCCATCAGTGTCGTGGGACAGGGGGATGGCTACACCTTC CAISVVGQGDGYTF
TRBD1 once TRBJ1-1 TRBV18 TGTGCCAGCTCACCACAGAGACAGGGAAGTGAAGCTTTCTTT CASSPQRQGSEAFF
TRBD1 . TRBJ2-2 TRBV5-1 TGCGCCAGCAGCTCGGGGACAGGGCCGAACACCGGGGAGCTGTTTTTT CASSSGTGPNTGELFF
. . TRBJ1-1 TRBV15 TGTGCCACCAGCATCCAGGTGAACACTGAAGCTTTCTTT CATSIQVNTEAFF
. . TRBJ1-5 TRBV19 TGTGCCAGTAGGGTGAGGGATCCAAATCAGCCCCAGCATTTT CASRVRDPNQPQHF
TRBD2 . TRBJ2-5 TRBV6-2/TRBV6-3 TGTGCCAGCAGTGGACTAGCGGGGGGGCCTAAAGAGACCCAGTACTTC CASSGLAGGPKETQYF
TRBD2 . TRBJ2-1 TRBV5-1 TGCGCCAGCAGCAGGTCCGGGACTAGAGACTACAATGAGCAGTTCTTC CASSRSGTRDYNEQFF
. few TRBJ2-3 TRBV10-3 TGTGCCATCAGTGAGTCCCCAGACAGAACCCACACAGATACGCAGTATTTT CAISESPDRTHTDTQYF
TRBD1 few TRBJ2-5 TRBV2 TGTGCCAGCGGGGGTAACAGGGGGCTAGGGGAGACCCAGTACTTC CASGGNRGLGETQYF
TRBD2 . TRBJ2-5 TRBV11-2 TGTGCCAGCAGCTTAATTAGCGGGGAATCAGGGGCCCAGTACTTC CASSLISGESGAQYF
TRBD2 . TRBJ2-7 TRBV6-2/TRBV6-3 TGTGCCAGCAGTACCGCCCGGACTAGCGGGAGGTTCGAGCAGTACTTC CASSTARTSGRFEQYF
TRBD1 . TRBJ2-6 TRBV6-6 TGTGCCAGCAGTCAGCAGCGAACGCCGGGACAGTATGATTCCTCTGGGGCCAACGTCCTGACTTTC CASSQQRTPGQYDSSGANVLTF
. . TRBJ2-1 TRBV7-3 TGTGCCAGCAGCTTAGGGGGCGGCGGCTACAATGAGCAGTTCTTC CASSLGGGGYNEQFF
TRBD2 few TRBJ2-1 TRBV11-2 TGTGCCAGCAGCTTAGGGACTAGCGGGGGCAATGAGCAGTTCTTC CASSLGTSGGNEQFF
TRBD2 . TRBJ2-2 TRBV7-6 TGTGCCAGCAACCCCCTGGGCCTAGCGGGAAGGGGAAACACCGGGGAGCTGTTTTTT CASNPLGLAGRGNTGELFF
TRBD2 . TRBJ2-2 TRBV4-2 TGTGCCAGCAGCCAAGGGCGCACTAGCGGGAAGGGGGGGGAGCTGTTTTTT CASSQGRTSGKGGELFF